A selection of T cell receptor beta chains follows, all from one sample in a study of blood T cell repertoires in COVID-19. Some clones are missing from TCRdb's copy, which holds only in-frame ones; the method was immunoSEQ multiplex PCR. The sample holds under 350,000 clones; approximately 87% are singletons and the top ten take 4.6%. Material: peripheral blood. These receptors originate from a man in his sixties who had recovered from COVID-19. Both conserved end residues are part of each CDR3. For some rows the clone size is stated as once, few or many, or as a class when expanded; others skip it.

v_call,clone_size,cdr3_aa
TRBV6-1,NA,CASSEESGRAGRYEQYF
TRBV30,once,CAWQGVSYGYTF
TRBV7-9,NA,CASRKDRASGNTIYF
TRBV12-3/TRBV12-4,NA,CASSDRVSSPLHF
TRBV15,once,CATSSGLAGQNEQFF
TRBV6-5,NA,CASSYEGVGQETQYF
TRBV19,NA,CASSTGDNYQPQHF
TRBV29-1,NA,CSVRETGFGGELFF
TRBV5-1,NA,CASSPDRGLEGYTF
TRBV3-1/TRBV3-2,NA,CASSQVQGASGYTF